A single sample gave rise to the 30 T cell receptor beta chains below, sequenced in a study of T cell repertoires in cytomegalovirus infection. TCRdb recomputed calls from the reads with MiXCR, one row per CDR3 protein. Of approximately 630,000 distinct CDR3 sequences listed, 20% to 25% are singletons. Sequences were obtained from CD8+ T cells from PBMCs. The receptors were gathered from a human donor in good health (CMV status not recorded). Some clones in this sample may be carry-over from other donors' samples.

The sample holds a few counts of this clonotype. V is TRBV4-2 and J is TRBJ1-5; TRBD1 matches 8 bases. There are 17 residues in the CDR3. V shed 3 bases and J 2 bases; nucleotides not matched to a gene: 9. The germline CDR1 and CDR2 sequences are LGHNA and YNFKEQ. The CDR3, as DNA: TGTGCCAGCAGCCATCTAGGAGGACAGGGTCGCAATCAGCCCCAGCATTTT. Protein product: CASSHLGGQGRNQPQHF.

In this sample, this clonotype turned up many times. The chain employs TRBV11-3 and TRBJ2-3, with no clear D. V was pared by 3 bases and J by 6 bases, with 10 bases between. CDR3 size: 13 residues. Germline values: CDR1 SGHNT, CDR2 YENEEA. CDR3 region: CASSFATTDTQYF. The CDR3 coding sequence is TGTGCCAGCAGCTTTGCCACCACGGATACGCAGTATTTT.

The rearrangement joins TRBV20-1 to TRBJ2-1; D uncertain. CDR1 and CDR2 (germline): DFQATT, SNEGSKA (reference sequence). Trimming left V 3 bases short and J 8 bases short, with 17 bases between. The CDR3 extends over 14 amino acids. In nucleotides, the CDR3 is TGCAGTGCTAGCCACCCTTCGGATTGGTATGAGCAGTTCTTC. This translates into CSASHPSDWYEQFF.

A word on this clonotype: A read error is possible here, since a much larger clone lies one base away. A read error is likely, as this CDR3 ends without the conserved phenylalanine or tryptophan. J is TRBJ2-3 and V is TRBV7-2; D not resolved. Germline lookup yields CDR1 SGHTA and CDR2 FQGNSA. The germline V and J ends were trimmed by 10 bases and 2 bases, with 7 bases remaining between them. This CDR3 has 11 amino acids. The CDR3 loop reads CATIATDTQYS. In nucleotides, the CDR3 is TGTGCCACCATAGCCACAGATACGCAGTATTCT.

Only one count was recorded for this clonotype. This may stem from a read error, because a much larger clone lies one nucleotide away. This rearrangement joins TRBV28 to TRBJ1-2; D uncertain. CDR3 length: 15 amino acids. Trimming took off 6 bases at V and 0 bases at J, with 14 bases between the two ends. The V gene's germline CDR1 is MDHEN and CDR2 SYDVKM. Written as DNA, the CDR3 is TGTGCCAGCAGCATACATGGGATAGCTAACTATGGCTACACCTTC. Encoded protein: CASSIHGIANYGYTF.

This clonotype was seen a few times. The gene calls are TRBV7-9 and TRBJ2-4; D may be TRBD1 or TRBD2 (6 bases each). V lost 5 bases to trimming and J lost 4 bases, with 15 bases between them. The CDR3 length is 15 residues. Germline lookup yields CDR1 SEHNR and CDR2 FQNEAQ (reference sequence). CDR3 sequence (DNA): TGTGCCAGCAGCGAGGGGGGAGGAGATAAAAACATTCAGTACTTC. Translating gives CASSEGGGDKNIQYF.

CDR3 amino acids: CASSWGLHAPYEQYF. The CDR3 nucleotides read TGTGCCAGCAGTTGGGGCCTTCACGCCCCCTACGAGCAGTACTTC. The chain is built from TRBV25-1 and TRBJ2-7; D may be TRBD1 (5 bases). Germline V lookup: CDR1 MGHDK, CDR2 SYGVNS. The CDR3 length is 15 residues. The V gene lost 5 bases and the J gene lost 2 bases, with 16 bases spanning the gap.

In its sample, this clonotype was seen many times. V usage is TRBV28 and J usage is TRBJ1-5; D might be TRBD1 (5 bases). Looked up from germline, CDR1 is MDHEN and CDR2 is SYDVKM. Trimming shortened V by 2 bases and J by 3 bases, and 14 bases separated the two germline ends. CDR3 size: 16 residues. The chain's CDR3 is CASSLASGSINQPQHF. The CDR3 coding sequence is TGTGCCAGCAGTTTAGCTTCAGGGTCCATCAATCAGCCCCAGCATTTT. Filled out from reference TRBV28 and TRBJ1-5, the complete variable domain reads DVKVTQSSRYLVKRTGEKVFLECVQDMDHENMFWYRQDPGLGLRLIYFSYDVKMKEKGDIPEGYSVSREKKERFSLILESASTNQTSMYLCASSLASGSINQPQHFGDGTRLSIL.

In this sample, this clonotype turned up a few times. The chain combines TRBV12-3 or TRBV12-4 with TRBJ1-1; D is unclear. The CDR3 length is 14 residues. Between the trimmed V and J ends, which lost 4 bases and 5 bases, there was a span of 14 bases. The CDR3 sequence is CASSYDFTMTEAFF. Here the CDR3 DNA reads TGTGCCAGCAGTTACGACTTCACAATGACTGAAGCTTTCTTT.

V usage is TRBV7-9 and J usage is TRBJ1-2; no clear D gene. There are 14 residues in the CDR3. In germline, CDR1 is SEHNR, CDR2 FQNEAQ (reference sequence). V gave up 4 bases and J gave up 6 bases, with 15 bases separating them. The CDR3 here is CASSSPSAWDGYTF. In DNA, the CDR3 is TGTGCCAGCAGCTCCCCTTCAGCCTGGGATGGCTACACCTTC.

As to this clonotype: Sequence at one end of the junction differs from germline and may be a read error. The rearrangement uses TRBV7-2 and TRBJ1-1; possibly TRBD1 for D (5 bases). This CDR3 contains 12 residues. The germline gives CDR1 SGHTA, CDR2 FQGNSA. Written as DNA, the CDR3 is TGTGCCAGCAGCAGACAGAACACTGAAACTTTCTTT. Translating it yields CASSRQNTETFF.

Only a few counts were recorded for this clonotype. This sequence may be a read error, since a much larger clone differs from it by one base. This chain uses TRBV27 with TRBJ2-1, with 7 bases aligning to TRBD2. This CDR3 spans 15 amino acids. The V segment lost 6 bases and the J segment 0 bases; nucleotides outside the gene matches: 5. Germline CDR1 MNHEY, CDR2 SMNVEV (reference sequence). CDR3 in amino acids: CASSPGTNSYNEQFF. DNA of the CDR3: TGTGCCAGCAGCCCCGGGACTAACTCCTACAATGAGCAGTTCTTC.

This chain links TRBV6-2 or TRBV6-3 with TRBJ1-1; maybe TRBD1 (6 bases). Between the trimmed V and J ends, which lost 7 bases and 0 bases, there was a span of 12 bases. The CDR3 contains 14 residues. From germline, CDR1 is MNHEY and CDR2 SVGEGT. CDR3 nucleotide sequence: TGTGCCAGCATTCCAGGGGTCTTGAACACTGAAGCTTTCTTT. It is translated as CASIPGVLNTEAFF.

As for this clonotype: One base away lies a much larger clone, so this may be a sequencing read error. The DNA of the CDR3 is TGTGTCAGCAGCTTAGGGCCAGGGGAGTATTCCGGGGAGCTGTTTTTT. Amino acids: CVSSLGPGEYSGELFF. The chain employs TRBV11-3 and TRBJ2-2, with TRBD1 as a possible D gene (6 bases). This CDR3 contains 16 residues. Germline values: CDR1 SGHNT, CDR2 YENEEA.

In DNA form, the CDR3 reads TGTGCCAGTAGTCCCGGGACAGGGAATCAGTTCTTC. Residues: CASSPGTGNQFF. V and J are TRBV19 and TRBJ2-1, with 9 bases matching TRBD1. The CDR3 loop spans 12 amino acids. V lost 5 bases to trimming and J lost 13 bases; unmatched junction nucleotides: 6. The germline gives CDR1 LNHDA, CDR2 SQIVND (reference sequence).

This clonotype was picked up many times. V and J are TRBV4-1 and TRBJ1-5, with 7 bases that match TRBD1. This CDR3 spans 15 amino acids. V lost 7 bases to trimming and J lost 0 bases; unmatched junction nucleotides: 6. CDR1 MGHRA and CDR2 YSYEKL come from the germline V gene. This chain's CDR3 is CASTPRQGSNQPQHF. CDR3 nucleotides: TGCGCCAGCACCCCGCGACAGGGTAGCAATCAGCCCCAGCATTTT.

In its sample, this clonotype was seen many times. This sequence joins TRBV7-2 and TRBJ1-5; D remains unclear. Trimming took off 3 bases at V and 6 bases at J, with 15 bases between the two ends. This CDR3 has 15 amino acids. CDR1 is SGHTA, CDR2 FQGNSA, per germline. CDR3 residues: CASSLTGGRAQPQHF. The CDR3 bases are TGTGCCAGCAGCTTGACTGGTGGGCGGGCTCAGCCCCAGCATTTT.

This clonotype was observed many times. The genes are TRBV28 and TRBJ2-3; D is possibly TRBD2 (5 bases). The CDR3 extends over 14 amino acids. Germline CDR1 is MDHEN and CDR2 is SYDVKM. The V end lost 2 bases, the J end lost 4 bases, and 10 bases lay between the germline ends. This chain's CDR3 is CASSLISDPDTQYF. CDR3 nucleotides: TGTGCCAGCAGTTTAATTAGCGACCCAGATACGCAGTATTTT. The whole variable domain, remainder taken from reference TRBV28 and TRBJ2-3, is DVKVTQSSRYLVKRTGEKVFLECVQDMDHENMFWYRQDPGLGLRLIYFSYDVKMKEKGDIPEGYSVSREKKERFSLILESASTNQTSMYLCASSLISDPDTQYFGPGTRLTVL.

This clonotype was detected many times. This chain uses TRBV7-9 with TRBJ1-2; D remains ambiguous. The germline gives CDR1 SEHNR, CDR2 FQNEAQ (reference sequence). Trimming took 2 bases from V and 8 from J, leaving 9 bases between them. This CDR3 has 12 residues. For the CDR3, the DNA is TGTGCCAGCAGCTTATTCGGGAACGGCTACACCTTC. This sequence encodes CASSLFGNGYTF.

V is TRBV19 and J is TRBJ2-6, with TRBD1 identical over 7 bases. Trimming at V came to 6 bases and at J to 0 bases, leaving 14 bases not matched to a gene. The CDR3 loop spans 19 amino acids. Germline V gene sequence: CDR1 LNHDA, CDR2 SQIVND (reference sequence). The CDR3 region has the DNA TGTGCCAGTAGGATGGGGGACAGAATCCTATCCTCTGGGGCCAACGTCCTGACTTTC. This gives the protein CASRMGDRILSSGANVLTF.

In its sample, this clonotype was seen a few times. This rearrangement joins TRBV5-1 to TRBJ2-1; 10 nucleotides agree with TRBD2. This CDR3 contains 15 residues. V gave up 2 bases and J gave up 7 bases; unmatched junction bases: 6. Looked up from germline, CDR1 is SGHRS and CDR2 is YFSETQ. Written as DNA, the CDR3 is TGCGCCAGCAGCTTTTCAGCGGGGGGGCATAATGAGCAGTTCTTC. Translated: CASSFSAGGHNEQFF.

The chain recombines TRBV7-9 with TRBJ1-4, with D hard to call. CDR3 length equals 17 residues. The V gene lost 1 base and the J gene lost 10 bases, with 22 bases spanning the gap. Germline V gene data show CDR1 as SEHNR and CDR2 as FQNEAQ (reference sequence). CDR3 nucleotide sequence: TGTGCCAGCAGCTTAGGAACTTTCCGGGAGCCGGGCGGAAAACTGTTTTTT. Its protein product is CASSLGTFREPGGKLFF.

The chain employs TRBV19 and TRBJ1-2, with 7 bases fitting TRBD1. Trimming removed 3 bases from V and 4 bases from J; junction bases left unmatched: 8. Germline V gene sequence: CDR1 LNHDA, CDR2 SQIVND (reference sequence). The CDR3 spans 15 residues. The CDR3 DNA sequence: TGTGCCAGTAGTATCACGGGACAGCTTACCTATGGCTACACCTTC. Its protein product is CASSITGQLTYGYTF.

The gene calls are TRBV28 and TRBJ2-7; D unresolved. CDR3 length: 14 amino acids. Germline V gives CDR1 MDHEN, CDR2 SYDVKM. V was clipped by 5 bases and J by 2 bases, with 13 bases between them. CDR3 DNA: TGTGCCAGCAGTCCCCCGGACGCAGCCTACGAGCAGTACGTC. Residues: CASSPPDAAYEQYV.

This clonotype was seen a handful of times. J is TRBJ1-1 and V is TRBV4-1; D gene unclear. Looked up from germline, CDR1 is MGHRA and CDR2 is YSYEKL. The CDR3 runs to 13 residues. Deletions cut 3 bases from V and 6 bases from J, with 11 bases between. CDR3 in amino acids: CASSQSRSAEAFF. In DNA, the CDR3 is TGCGCCAGCAGCCAGAGTCGAAGCGCTGAAGCTTTCTTT.

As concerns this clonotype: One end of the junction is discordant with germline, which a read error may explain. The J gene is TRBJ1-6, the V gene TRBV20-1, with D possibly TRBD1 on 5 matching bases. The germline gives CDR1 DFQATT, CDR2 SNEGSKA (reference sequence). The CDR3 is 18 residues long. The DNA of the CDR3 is TGCAGTGCTACCCTCCAATCCCAGGGTATTGCCTTTGGTTCAACCCTCCACTTT. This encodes CSATLQSQGIAFGSTLHF.

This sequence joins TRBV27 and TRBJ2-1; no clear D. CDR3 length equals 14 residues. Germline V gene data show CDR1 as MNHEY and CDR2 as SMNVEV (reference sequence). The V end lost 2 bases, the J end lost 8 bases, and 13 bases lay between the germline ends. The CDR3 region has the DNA TGTGCCAGCAGTTTAGGTGCGGAAACGGATGAGCAGTTCTTC. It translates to CASSLGAETDEQFF.

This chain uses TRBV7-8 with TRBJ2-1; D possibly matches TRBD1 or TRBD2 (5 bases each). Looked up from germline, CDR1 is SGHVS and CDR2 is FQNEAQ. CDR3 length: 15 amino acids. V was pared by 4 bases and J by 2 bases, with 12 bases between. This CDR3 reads CASSSWDGPYNEQFF. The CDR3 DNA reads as TGTGCCAGCAGCTCCTGGGACGGACCCTACAATGAGCAGTTCTTC.

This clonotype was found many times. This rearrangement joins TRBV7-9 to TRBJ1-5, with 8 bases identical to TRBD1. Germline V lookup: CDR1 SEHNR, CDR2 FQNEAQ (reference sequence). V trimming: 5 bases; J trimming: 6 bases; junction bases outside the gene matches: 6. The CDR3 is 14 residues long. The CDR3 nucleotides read TGTGCCAGCAGCGGACAGGGTATGGCTCAGCCCCAGCATTTT. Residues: CASSGQGMAQPQHF. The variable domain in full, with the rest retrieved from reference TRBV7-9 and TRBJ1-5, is DTGVSQNPRHKITKRGQNVTFRCDPISEHNRLYWYRQTLGQGPEFLTYFQNEAQLEKSRLLSDRFSAERPKGSFSTLEIQRTEQGDSAMYLCASSGQGMAQPQHFGDGTRLSIL.

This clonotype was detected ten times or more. Here the CDR3 reads CASSYPGSHSGANVLTF. Written as DNA, the CDR3 is TGTGCCAGCAGTTACCCAGGGAGCCACTCTGGGGCCAACGTCCTGACTTTC. V and J are TRBV6-2 or TRBV6-3 and TRBJ2-6; D may correspond to TRBD1 or TRBD2 (5 bases each). The CDR3 covers 17 residues. V was cut by 2 bases and J by 0 bases, with 11 bases left in between. From germline, CDR1 is MNHEY and CDR2 SVGEGT.